A selection of T cell receptor beta chains follows, all from one sample in a study of T cell repertoires in cytomegalovirus infection. TCRdb ran MiXCR on the reads and lists one entry per CDR3 protein. The sample has 480,000 or so distinct CDR3 sequences, 11% seen once. The material sequenced was PBMCs. The receptors were sampled from a human donor in good health (CMV status not recorded). Some clones in this sample may be carry-over from other donors' samples. Both conserved end residues are part of each CDR3. Each record gives: D gene, J gene, V gene, clone size, CDR3 DNA, CDR3 protein. The D gene is left open where the match is weak. Where a row states a size, it is once, few, many or the class of an expanded clone; other rows omit it.

TRBD2,TRBJ2-3,TRBV7-9,many,TGTGCCAGCAGCTTAACTAGCGGCCTCACAGATACGCAGTATTTT,CASSLTSGLTDTQYF
TRBD1,TRBJ1-2,TRBV19,many,TGTGCCAGTATTTTCTCTGGGACAGACCACTATGGCTACACCTTC,CASIFSGTDHYGYTF
.,TRBJ2-7,TRBV5-1,few,TGCGCCAGCAGCTTGGAGTCAGGGGCCCCCTACGAGCAGTACTTC,CASSLESGAPYEQYF
TRBD2,TRBJ2-5,TRBV7-8,many,TGTGCCAGCAGCCACTCGACTAGCTGGACCGACACCCAGTACTTC,CASSHSTSWTDTQYF
.,TRBJ1-2,TRBV18,many,TGTGCCAGCTCACCAAGCAACCCTGGCTACACCTTC,CASSPSNPGYTF
.,TRBJ1-1,TRBV12-3/TRBV12-4,many,TGTGCCAGCAGCCCTGGTGTAGGTGGGGCTTTCTTT,CASSPGVGGAFF
TRBD1,TRBJ2-7,TRBV5-6,.,TGTGCCAGCAGCTCGGGAACAGGGGGCAGAACCTACGAGCAGTACTTC,CASSSGTGGRTYEQYF
TRBD1,TRBJ2-1,TRBV7-9,few,TGTGCCAGCAGCTTAGCGTCGCAGGGGGAAATTGAGCAGTTCTTC,CASSLASQGEIEQFF
TRBD1,TRBJ1-2,TRBV19,.,TGTGCCAGCAATCGGGACAGGGGGCTTGGCTACACCTTC,CASNRDRGLGYTF
.,TRBJ1-2,TRBV7-9,many,TGTGCCAGCAGCTTTTCGTTAACAGGCGATGGCTACACCTTC,CASSFSLTGDGYTF
.,TRBJ2-1,TRBV3-1,.,TGTGCCAGCAGCCAACATTCCAATGAGCAGTTCTTC,CASSQHSNEQFF
TRBD1,TRBJ2-2,TRBV5-1,.,TGCTCCAGTGGGACAGGGGGCAACACCGGGGAGCTGTTTTTT,CSSGTGGNTGELFF
TRBD2,TRBJ2-1,TRBV19,many,TGTGCCAGTAGTCGGACTAGATCCCTCAATGAGCAGTTCTTC,CASSRTRSLNEQFF
TRBD2,TRBJ2-1,TRBV5-1,.,TGCGCCAGCAGCTACCCTAGCGGGTCCTACAATGAGCAGTTCTTC,CASSYPSGSYNEQFF
TRBD1,TRBJ2-2,TRBV2,many,TGTGCCAGTACGACAGGGTTTGACACCGGGGAGCTGTTTTTT,CASTTGFDTGELFF
.,TRBJ1-1,TRBV7-2,many,TGTGCCAGCAGCTTAGTCGCAGTCAACACTGAAGCTTTCTTT,CASSLVAVNTEAFF